The 16 T cell receptor beta chains listed next were all sequenced from one sample in a study of post-analysis software for immune sequencing data. Study observations and caveats: The five TRBV segments detected at higher frequency in patients than in controls included TRBV5-6, TRBV5-1 and TRBV20-1.

No antigen has been assigned to these receptors. Unique molecular identifiers had been added to the TCR beta cDNA libraries. TCRdb passed the PCR reads through MiXCR, listing each CDR3 protein once. The data hold hundreds of thousands of distinct CDR3 sequences, with 30% observed a single time. The sequencing input was blood. These receptors were obtained from a girl aged 5-17 years with multiple sclerosis.

The sample holds a few counts of this clonotype. The chain joins TRBV4-2 to TRBJ1-1, with D possibly TRBD1 on 5 matching bases. V lost 8 bases and J lost 0, with 16 bases in between. This CDR3 is built from 15 residues. Germline V CDR1 and CDR2: LGHNA, YNFKEQ. For the CDR3, the DNA is TGTGCCAGCCGGTCGATTGGGGGTTTGAACACTGAAGCTTTCTTT. Translated: CASRSIGGLNTEAFF.

V is TRBV6-6 and J is TRBJ1-2; 7 bases match TRBD1. The germline gives CDR1 MNHNY, CDR2 SVGAGI (reference sequence). The CDR3 has 15 residues. V trimming: 4 bases; J trimming: 4 bases; junction bases outside the gene matches: 9. Written as DNA, the CDR3 is TGTGCCAGCAGTTCCATAAGAACAGGGGTCTATGGCTACACCTTC. Amino acids: CASSSIRTGVYGYTF.

The chain carries TRBV6-5 and TRBJ2-3; the D gene is possibly TRBD2 (6 bases). This CDR3 contains 14 residues. CDR1 MNHEY and CDR2 SVGAGI come from the germline V gene. Trimming left V 4 bases short and J 1 base short, with 9 bases between. The CDR3 loop is CASSCGGGTDTQYF. Written as DNA, the CDR3 is TGTGCCAGCAGTTGCGGAGGGGGCACAGATACGCAGTATTTT.

This clonotype has just a few counts. CDR3 in DNA: TGTGCCAGCAGCGCCGGTTGGGGGTCGAGCAATCAGCCCCAGCATTTT. It encodes CASSAGWGSSNQPQHF. V usage is TRBV7-8 and J usage is TRBJ1-5, with a weak D call TRBD1 (5 bases). Germline V gives CDR1 SGHVS, CDR2 FQNEAQ. This CDR3 spans 16 amino acids. V was pared by 5 bases and J by 1 base, with 15 bases between.

CDR3: CASSYEDSNYGYTF. Here the CDR3 DNA reads TGTGCCAGCAGCTACGAGGACAGTAACTATGGCTACACCTTC. This chain joins TRBV7-9 and TRBJ1-2; a weak D match, TRBD1 (6 bases). This CDR3 has 14 amino acids. CDR1 is SEHNR, CDR2 FQNEAQ, per germline (reference sequence). V lost 4 bases to trimming and J lost 1 base, with 10 bases between them.

The rearrangement joins TRBV6-6 to TRBJ2-3; 10 bases match TRBD2. After removal of 2 bases from V and 4 bases from J, the junction contained 6 bases not matched to a gene. Germline V gene sequence: CDR1 MNHNY, CDR2 SVGAGI (reference sequence). The CDR3 covers 16 residues. The CDR3: CASSYGASGGADTQYF. The CDR3 DNA follows: TGTGCCAGCAGTTACGGGGCTAGCGGGGGTGCAGATACGCAGTATTTT.

The chain combines TRBV3-1 with TRBJ1-4; TRBD1 is a possible D gene (6 bases). Per germline, CDR1 LGHDT and CDR2 YNNKEL (reference sequence). V lost 4 bases and J lost 7, with 19 bases in between. The CDR3 loop spans 16 amino acids. The CDR3 spells CASSPAAEGVSEKLFF. The CDR3 region has the DNA TGTGCCAGCAGCCCAGCAGCCGAGGGGGTTAGTGAAAAACTGTTTTTT.

The V and J genes are TRBV6-1 and TRBJ1-1; unclear D gene. The CDR3 consists of 15 residues. Trimming removed 8 bases from V and 0 bases from J, with 16 bases in between. Germline CDR1 reads MNHNS; CDR2 reads SASEGT. The CDR3: CASRKLVAMNTEAFF. Here the CDR3 DNA reads TGTGCCAGCCGTAAGCTAGTTGCCATGAACACTGAAGCTTTCTTT.

In its sample, this clonotype was seen a few times. The rearrangement uses TRBV7-2 and TRBJ2-5; maybe TRBD1 (5 bases). Germline V gives CDR1 SGHTA, CDR2 FQGNSA. Trimming stripped 5 bases from V and 5 bases from J, with 18 bases between. The CDR3 consists of 15 residues. As DNA, the CDR3 is TGTGCCAGCAGCCTCCGAACCCGACCAGGGGAGACCCAGTACTTC. Residues: CASSLRTRPGETQYF.

This clonotype occurred a few times. The V and J genes are TRBV7-9 and TRBJ2-1, with a weak D call TRBD1 (5 bases). The CDR3 contains 13 residues. Trimming left V 1 base short and J 8 bases short, with 9 bases between. Germline V gives CDR1 SEHNR, CDR2 FQNEAQ (reference sequence). The CDR3 loop reads CASSLVGRDEQFF. As DNA, the CDR3 is TGTGCCAGCAGCTTAGTGGGGCGAGATGAGCAGTTCTTC.

This clonotype was counted between two and nine times. The chain combines TRBV7-2 with TRBJ2-1, with D perhaps matching TRBD1 or TRBD2 (6 bases each). The CDR3 has 15 amino acids. The germline V and J ends were trimmed by 0 bases and 7 bases, with 13 bases remaining between them. Germline values: CDR1 SGHTA, CDR2 FQGNSA. For the CDR3, the DNA is TGTGCCAGCAGCTTAGCGAGGGGGGCTAGGAATGAGCAGTTCTTC. The encoded protein is CASSLARGARNEQFF.

V is TRBV7-2 and J is TRBJ1-4, with D uncertain. Deletions cut 1 base from V and 7 bases from J, with 10 bases between. This CDR3 has 14 amino acids. Germline V gene sequence: CDR1 SGHTA, CDR2 FQGNSA. For the CDR3, the DNA is TGTGCCAGCAGCTTAGTAGGGATTGGTGAAAAACTGTTTTTT. It translates to CASSLVGIGEKLFF.

This clonotype was detected many times. V usage is TRBV10-3 and J usage is TRBJ2-1, with D perhaps TRBD1 or TRBD2 (5 bases each). Germline V gene data show CDR1 as ENHRY and CDR2 as SYGVKD. Trimming left V 5 bases short and J 4 bases short, with 12 bases between. This CDR3 is built from 14 residues. CDR3 nucleotides: TGTGCCATCAGTCCGGGACGGGAATACAATGAGCAGTTCTTC. Protein: CAISPGREYNEQFF.

The chain has TRBV27 and TRBJ2-5, with a weak D call TRBD2 (6 bases). The J call could be wrong; TRBJ2-7 is a better fit for the DNA end. In germline, CDR1 is MNHEY, CDR2 SMNVEV (reference sequence). The CDR3 contains 14 residues. The CDR3, as DNA: TGTGCCAGCAGTCCGTGGGACTCCATCTACGAGCAGTACTTC. As protein: CASSPWDSIYEQYF.

In DNA form, the CDR3 reads TGCGCCAGCAGTTTTAGCAGGGACACCACTAGCACAGATACGCAGTATTTT. Translated: CASSFSRDTTSTDTQYF. The J gene is TRBJ2-3, the V gene TRBV5-1; possible D gene TRBD1, 6 bases. Looked up from germline, CDR1 is SGHRS and CDR2 is YFSETQ. Trimming shortened V by 5 bases and J by 0 bases, and 19 bases separated the two germline ends. This CDR3 is 17 amino acids long.

This clonotype was seen a handful of times. The V gene is TRBV9, the J gene TRBJ2-7; 15 bases agree with TRBD2. V trimming: 4 bases; J trimming: 7 bases; junction bases outside the gene matches: 9. From germline, CDR1 is SGDLS and CDR2 YYNGEE. The CDR3 is made up of 16 amino acids. The CDR3 reads CASSPGTSGRMGEQYF. For the CDR3, the DNA is TGTGCCAGCAGCCCAGGGACTAGCGGGAGGATGGGTGAGCAGTACTTC.